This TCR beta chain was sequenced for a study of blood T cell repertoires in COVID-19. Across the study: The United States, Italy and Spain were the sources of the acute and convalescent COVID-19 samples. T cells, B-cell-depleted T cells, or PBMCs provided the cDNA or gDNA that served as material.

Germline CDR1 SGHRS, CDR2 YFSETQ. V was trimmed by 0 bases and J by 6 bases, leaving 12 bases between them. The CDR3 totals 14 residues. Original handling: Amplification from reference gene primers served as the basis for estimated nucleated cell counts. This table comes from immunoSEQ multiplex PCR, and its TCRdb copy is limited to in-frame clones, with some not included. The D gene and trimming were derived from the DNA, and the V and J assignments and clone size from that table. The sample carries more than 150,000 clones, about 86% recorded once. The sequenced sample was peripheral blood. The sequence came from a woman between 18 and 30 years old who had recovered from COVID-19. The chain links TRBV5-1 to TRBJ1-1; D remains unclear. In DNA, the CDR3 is TGCGCCAGCAGCTTGGACCGGGGTTACGCTGAAGCTTTCTTT. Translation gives CASSLDRGYAEAFF.